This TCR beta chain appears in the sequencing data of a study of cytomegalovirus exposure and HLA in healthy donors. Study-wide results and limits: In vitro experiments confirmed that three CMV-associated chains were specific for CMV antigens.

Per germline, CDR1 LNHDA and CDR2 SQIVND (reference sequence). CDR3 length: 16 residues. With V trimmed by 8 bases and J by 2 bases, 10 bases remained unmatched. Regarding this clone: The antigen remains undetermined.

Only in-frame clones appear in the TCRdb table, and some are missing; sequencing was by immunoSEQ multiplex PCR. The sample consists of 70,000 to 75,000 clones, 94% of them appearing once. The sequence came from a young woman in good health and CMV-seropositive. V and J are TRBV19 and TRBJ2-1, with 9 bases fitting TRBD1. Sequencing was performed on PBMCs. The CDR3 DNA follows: TGTGCCAGTTCGGGACAGGGCGGGAGCCCCTACAATGAGCAGTTCTTC. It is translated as CASSGQGGSPYNEQFF.